The 27 T cell receptor beta chains in this list originate from one sample, sequenced in a study of Tregs in tolerant kidney transplant recipients (dated 2019 in TCRdb). Their recognized antigens are unknown. Libraries were prepared through the immunoSEQ multiplex PCR assay. TCRdb re-hosts the immuneACCESS table, in-frame sequences only. Its copies lack some clones; in the studies checked, an unresolved V gene accounts for under half of them, and the cause for the rest is not known. Recorded for this sample are about 19,000 clones; roughly two thirds of them occurred a single time. The ten largest clonotypes hold about 3.5% of the sample. Sequencing input: Tregs from blood cultured with allogeneic cells. The receptors come from a human donor in good health.

J is TRBJ1-5 and V is TRBV6-6; 7 nucleotides align to TRBD1. Trimming removed 0 bases from V and 5 bases from J; junction bases left unmatched: 4. This CDR3 is 15 amino acids long. The germline V gene has CDR1 MNHNY and CDR2 SVGAGI (reference sequence). The chain's CDR3 is CASSYSRQGHQPQHF. CDR3 DNA: TGTGCCAGCAGTTACTCGAGACAGGGCCATCAGCCCCAGCATTTT.

The chain couples TRBV5-1 to TRBJ1-1; possibly TRBD1 for D (6 bases). Trimming left V 0 bases short and J 0 bases short, with 9 bases between. Germline V lookup: CDR1 SGHRS, CDR2 YFSETQ. CDR3 length: 15 amino acids. CDR3 in amino acids: CASSLAWGLNTEAFF. The CDR3 region has the DNA TGCGCCAGCAGCTTGGCTTGGGGGCTGAACACTGAAGCTTTCTTT.

The genes are TRBV6-5 and TRBJ2-7; D remains ambiguous. The V and J ends lost 7 bases and 0 bases respectively, with 16 bases between them. The CDR3 has 15 amino acids. The germline V gene encodes CDR1 MNHEY and CDR2 SVGAGI. CDR3 in DNA: TGTGCCAGCACCATAACCTACAGCACCTCCTACGAGCAGTACTTC. Protein sequence: CASTITYSTSYEQYF.

This chain uses TRBV11-2 with TRBJ2-2, with D maybe TRBD1 (6 bases). V was pared by 5 bases and J by 0 bases, with 10 bases between. The CDR3 is made up of 15 amino acids. Germline V CDR1 and CDR2: SGHAT, FQNNGV. In DNA, the CDR3 is TGTGCCAGCAGCCTGGACAGCCCGAACACCGGGGAGCTGTTTTTT. It is translated as CASSLDSPNTGELFF. Drawing the rest from reference TRBV11-2 and TRBJ2-2, the complete variable domain is EAGVAQSPRYKIIEKRQSVAFWCNPISGHATLYWYQQILGQGPKLLIQFQNNGVVDDSQLPKDRFSAERLKGVDSTLKIQPAKLEDSAVYLCASSLDSPNTGELFFGEGSRLTVL.

As to this clone: Other DNA sequences in this sample translate to the same CDR3. The chain carries TRBV7-7 and TRBJ2-2; TRBD1 matches 7 bases. This CDR3 region has 14 residues. In germline, CDR1 is SSHAT, CDR2 FNYEAQ (reference sequence). For the CDR3, the DNA is TGTGCTAGCGCACCACAGGGGAGTCACGGGGAGCTGTTTTTT. It specifies CASAPQGSHGELFF. Looking up the rest from reference TRBV7-7 and TRBJ2-2 gives the full variable domain: GAGVSQSPRYKVTKRGQDVTLRCDPISSHATLYWYQQALGQGPEFLTYFNYEAQPDKSGLPSDRFSAERPEGSISTLTIQRTEQRDSAMYRCASAPQGSHGELFFGEGSRLTVL.

This sequence joins TRBV6-6 and TRBJ2-7; TRBD2 is a possible D gene (6 bases). The CDR3 sequence is 14 residues long. V was cut by 4 bases and J by 0 bases, with 10 bases left in between. Germline V gives CDR1 MNHNY, CDR2 SVGAGI (reference sequence). The CDR3 is CASSFRLDSYEQYF. CDR3 nucleotide sequence: TGTGCCAGCAGTTTTCGACTAGACTCCTACGAGCAGTACTTC.

A few counts support this clone. This chain uses TRBV6-1 with TRBJ2-7; no clear D. Trimming left V 3 bases short and J 0 bases short, with 12 bases between. The CDR3 totals 15 residues. Germline-derived CDR1 and CDR2 are MNHNS and SASEGT. Here the CDR3 reads CASSEPRVLSYEQYF. The CDR3 region has the DNA TGTGCCAGCAGTGAGCCCCGGGTCCTCTCCTACGAGCAGTACTTC.

The chain joins TRBV9 to TRBJ1-6; 9 bases are shared with TRBD1. The V gene's germline CDR1 is SGDLS and CDR2 YYNGEE. J gave up 9 bases and V 2 bases, and 6 bases lay outside the gene matches. The CDR3 sequence is 15 residues long. This CDR3 is CASSVAGTGPSPLHF. The CDR3 bases are TGTGCCAGCAGCGTGGCCGGGACAGGGCCTTCACCCCTCCACTTT.

The CDR3 sequence is CSAKTGGSGEAFF. In nucleotides, the CDR3 is TGCAGCGCCAAGACAGGGGGCAGCGGAGAAGCTTTCTTT. This chain uses TRBV29-1 with TRBJ1-1, with TRBD1 identical over 10 bases. From germline, CDR1 is SQVTM and CDR2 ANQGSEA. V lost 7 bases, J lost 8 bases, and 10 bases stayed unmatched. The CDR3 is made up of 13 amino acids.

The chain joins TRBV4-1 to TRBJ2-7; 8 bases are a match to TRBD1. This CDR3 is built from 15 residues. The V and J ends lost 0 bases and 3 bases, in that order; junction bases with no gene match: 4. Germline loops: CDR1 MGHRA, CDR2 YSYEKL. In DNA, the CDR3 is TGCGCCAGCAGCCAAGATCTCAGGGGGCTCTACGAGCAGTACTTC. Translation gives CASSQDLRGLYEQYF.

The chain couples TRBV4-1 to TRBJ2-7; TRBD2 is a possible D gene (6 bases). Germline values: CDR1 MGHRA, CDR2 YSYEKL. The ends were cut back, 1 base at V and 3 bases at J, with 16 bases in the middle. CDR3 size: 16 residues. CDR3 nucleotides: TGCGCCAGCAGCCAAGTGCCAGGGAGGCCCAACTACGAGCAGTACTTC. Its translation is CASSQVPGRPNYEQYF.

The chain combines TRBV6-6 with TRBJ1-4, with D tentatively TRBD1 (5 bases). V gave up 6 bases and J gave up 0 bases, with 14 bases separating them. The length of the CDR3 is 16 residues. Germline values: CDR1 MNHNY, CDR2 SVGAGI (reference sequence). In DNA form, the CDR3 reads TGTGCCAGCAGCGAAAGACAGCTTGCAACTAATGAAAAACTGTTTTTT. Its protein is CASSERQLATNEKLFF.

This chain links TRBV7-9 with TRBJ2-7; D is unresolved. The V gene lost 1 base and the J gene lost 1 base, with 8 bases spanning the gap. Germline CDR1 is SEHNR and CDR2 is FQNEAQ (reference sequence). This CDR3 comprises 14 residues. The chain's CDR3 is CASSLVHGSYEQYF. The CDR3, as DNA: TGTGCCAGCAGCTTAGTCCATGGTTCCTACGAGCAGTACTTC.

The CDR3 reads CSVGILTEAFF. CDR3 in DNA: TGCAGCGTTGGGATTCTTACTGAAGCTTTCTTT. The chain employs TRBV29-1 and TRBJ1-1, with D unclear. This CDR3 region has 11 residues. V gave up 4 bases and J gave up 5 bases, with 8 bases separating them. CDR1 and CDR2 from the germline V gene are SQVTM and ANQGSEA.

By sample fraction, this clone is medium-sized. This chain's CDR3 is CASSHRGTTGNTIYF. CDR3 sequence (DNA): TGTGCCAGTAGCCACAGGGGGACGACTGGAAACACCATATATTTT. The chain employs TRBV19 and TRBJ1-3, with 8 bases matching TRBD1. There are 15 residues in the CDR3. Germline values: CDR1 LNHDA, CDR2 SQIVND (reference sequence). Germline trimming cut 6 bases from V and 2 bases from J; bases unmatched to any gene: 6. The full variable domain, with the rest looked up from reference TRBV19 and TRBJ1-3, is DGGITQSPKYLFRKEGQNVTLSCEQNLNHDAMYWYRQDPGQGLRLIYYSQIVNDFQKGDIAEGYSVSREKKESFPLTVTSAQKNPTAFYLCASSHRGTTGNTIYFGEGSWLTVV.

In its sample, this clone was seen a few times. The chain combines TRBV7-2 with TRBJ2-7; D unclear. The CDR3 loop spans 13 amino acids. The germline gives CDR1 SGHTA, CDR2 FQGNSA. Trimming shortened V by 1 base and J by 1 base, and 5 bases separated the two germline ends. The DNA of the CDR3 is TGTGCCAGCAGCTTAGTGGAATCCTACGAGCAGTACTTC. Translated: CASSLVESYEQYF.

The chain combines TRBV5-1 with TRBJ1-1; D is unclear. The germline gives CDR1 SGHRS, CDR2 YFSETQ. This CDR3 has 14 amino acids. The germline V and J ends were trimmed by 0 bases and 1 base, with 7 bases remaining between them. The CDR3 sequence is CASSLVSGNTEAFF. The DNA for the CDR3 is TGCGCCAGCAGCTTGGTTTCAGGGAACACTGAAGCTTTCTTT.

This clone appeared once. The chain employs TRBV5-4 and TRBJ2-7; 8 bases map to TRBD1. CDR3 length: 14 residues. The trim removed 4 bases at V and 3 bases at J, leaving 6 bases unmatched. The germline V gene encodes CDR1 SGHNT and CDR2 YYREEE (reference sequence). Here the CDR3 DNA reads TGTGCCAGCAGCCTGGACAGGGTTAGCTACGAGCAGTACTTC. Its protein is CASSLDRVSYEQYF.

The chain carries TRBV7-6 and TRBJ2-2; D perhaps matches TRBD2 (5 bases). CDR1 and CDR2 from the germline V gene are SGHVS and FNYEAQ. Trimming took off 4 bases at V and 2 bases at J, with 11 bases between the two ends. CDR3 length: 15 residues. CDR3: CASSSEAVNTGELFF. CDR3 DNA: TGTGCCAGCAGCTCGGAGGCAGTTAACACCGGGGAGCTGTTTTTT.

The chain links TRBV2 to TRBJ1-5; no firm D call. Trimming took off 4 bases at V and 1 base at J, with 11 bases between the two ends. This CDR3 contains 15 residues. Germline V CDR1 and CDR2: SNHLY, FYNNEI. CDR3 sequence reads: CASSGGRFSNQPQHF. CDR3 DNA: TGTGCCAGCAGTGGTGGGAGGTTCAGCAATCAGCCCCAGCATTTT.

This chain uses TRBV19 with TRBJ1-6; no reliable D call. The V gene's germline CDR1 is LNHDA and CDR2 SQIVND (reference sequence). The CDR3 contains 19 residues. With 2 bases removed from V and 3 bases from J, the gap between germline ends came to 20 bases. The CDR3 reads CASSISPGRLRNYNSPLHF. CDR3 nucleotide sequence: TGTGCCAGTAGTATATCCCCAGGACGGCTGCGTAACTATAATTCACCCCTCCACTTT. Full variable domain (remainder filled in from reference TRBV19 and TRBJ1-6): DGGITQSPKYLFRKEGQNVTLSCEQNLNHDAMYWYRQDPGQGLRLIYYSQIVNDFQKGDIAEGYSVSREKKESFPLTVTSAQKNPTAFYLCASSISPGRLRNYNSPLHFGNGTRLTVT.

The J gene is TRBJ2-5, the V gene TRBV5-6; TRBD1 matches at 7 bases. The CDR3 is made up of 11 amino acids. The V gene's germline CDR1 is SGHDT and CDR2 YYEEEE. Germline trimming cut 0 bases from V and 12 bases from J; bases unmatched to any gene: 2. The DNA of the CDR3 is TGTGCCAGCAGCTTGGGAGGACAGGAGTACTTC. This codes for CASSLGGQEYF.

The chain has TRBV27 and TRBJ2-6; maybe TRBD1 (5 bases). V lost 0 bases and J lost 3, with 15 bases in between. Per germline, CDR1 MNHEY and CDR2 SMNVEV (reference sequence). CDR3 length: 18 amino acids. The CDR3 DNA is TGTGCCAGCAGTTTATCGAACCAGGGATTGTATGGGGCCAACGTCCTGACTTTC. Its protein product is CASSLSNQGLYGANVLTF.

The CDR3 region has the DNA TGTGCCAGCAGTGAAGTAGCGGGAATGTATGAGCAGTTCTTC. Residues: CASSEVAGMYEQFF. The chain recombines TRBV2 with TRBJ2-1; 8 bases agree with TRBD2. V shed 1 base and J 8 bases; nucleotides not matched to a gene: 4. This CDR3 contains 14 residues. Germline CDR1 and CDR2: SNHLY and FYNNEI. Full variable domain (outside the CDR3, taken from reference TRBV2 and TRBJ2-1): EPEVTQTPSHQVTQMGQEVILRCVPISNHLYFYWYRQILGQKVEFLVSFYNNEISEKSEIFDDQFSVERPDGSNFTLKIRSTKLEDSAMYFCASSEVAGMYEQFFGPGTRLTVL.

The chain is built from TRBV5-1 and TRBJ1-5; possible D gene TRBD1, 5 bases. Germline CDR1 is SGHRS and CDR2 is YFSETQ. The CDR3 sequence is 14 residues long. Trimming shortened V by 1 base and J by 4 bases, and 9 bases separated the two germline ends. As DNA, the CDR3 is TGCGCCAGCAGCTTGATGGGGGGGAATCAGCCCCAGCATTTT. Protein sequence: CASSLMGGNQPQHF.

This chain links TRBV9 with TRBJ2-3; D might be TRBD2 (6 bases). Looked up from germline, CDR1 is SGDLS and CDR2 is YYNGEE. Trimming cost V 2 bases and J 5 bases, with 15 bases left between them. The CDR3 loop spans 15 amino acids. This chain's CDR3 is CASSVSGSSGDTQYF. CDR3 coding DNA: TGTGCCAGCAGCGTTTCCGGGAGTTCGGGAGATACGCAGTATTTT.

This chain links TRBV7-3 with TRBJ1-3, with D hard to call. Trimming took off 8 bases at V and 0 bases at J, with 8 bases between the two ends. Germline V CDR1 and CDR2: SGHTA, FQGTGA. This CDR3 has 13 amino acids. Here the CDR3 reads CASSYPSGNTIYF. Here the CDR3 DNA reads TGTGCCAGCTCGTATCCCTCTGGAAACACCATATATTTT.